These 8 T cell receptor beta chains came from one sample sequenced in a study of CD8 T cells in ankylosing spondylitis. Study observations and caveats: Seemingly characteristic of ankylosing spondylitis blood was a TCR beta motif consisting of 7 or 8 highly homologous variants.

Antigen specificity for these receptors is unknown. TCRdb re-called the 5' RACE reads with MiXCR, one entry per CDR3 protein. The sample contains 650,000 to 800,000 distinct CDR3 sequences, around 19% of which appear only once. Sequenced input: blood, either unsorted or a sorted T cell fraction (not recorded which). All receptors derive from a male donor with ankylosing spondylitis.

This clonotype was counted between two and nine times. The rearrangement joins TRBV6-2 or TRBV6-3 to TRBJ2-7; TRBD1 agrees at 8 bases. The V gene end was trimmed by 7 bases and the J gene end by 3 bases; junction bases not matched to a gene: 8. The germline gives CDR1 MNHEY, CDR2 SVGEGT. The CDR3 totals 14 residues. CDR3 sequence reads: CASNRQGTGYEQYF. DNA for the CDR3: TGTGCCAGCAATCGACAGGGGACTGGCTACGAGCAGTACTTC.

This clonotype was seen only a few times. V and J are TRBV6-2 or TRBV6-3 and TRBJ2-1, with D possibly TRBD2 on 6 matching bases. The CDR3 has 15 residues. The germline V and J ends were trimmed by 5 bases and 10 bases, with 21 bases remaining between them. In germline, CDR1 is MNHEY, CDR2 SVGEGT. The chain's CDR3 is CASSPIRDSTREQFF. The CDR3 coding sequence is TGTGCCAGCAGTCCGATCCGGGACTCAACAAGGGAGCAGTTCTTC.

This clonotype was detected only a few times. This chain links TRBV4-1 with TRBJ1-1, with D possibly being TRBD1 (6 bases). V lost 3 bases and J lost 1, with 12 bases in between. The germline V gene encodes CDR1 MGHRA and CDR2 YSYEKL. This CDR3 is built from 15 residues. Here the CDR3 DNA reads TGCGCCAGCAGCCACCGACAGGCCCAGAACACTGAAGCTTTCTTT. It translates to CASSHRQAQNTEAFF.

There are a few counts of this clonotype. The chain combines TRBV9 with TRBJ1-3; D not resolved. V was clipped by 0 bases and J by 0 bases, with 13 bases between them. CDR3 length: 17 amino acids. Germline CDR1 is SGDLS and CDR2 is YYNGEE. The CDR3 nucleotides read TGTGCCAGCAGCGTAGATTGGGCACCGAGCTCTGGAAACACCATATATTTT. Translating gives CASSVDWAPSSGNTIYF.

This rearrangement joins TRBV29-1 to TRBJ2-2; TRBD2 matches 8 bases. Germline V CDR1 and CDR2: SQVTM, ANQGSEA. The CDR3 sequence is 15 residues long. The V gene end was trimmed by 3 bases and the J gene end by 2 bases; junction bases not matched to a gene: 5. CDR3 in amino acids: CSVEVVAGNTGELFF. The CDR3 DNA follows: TGCAGCGTTGAGGTGGTAGCGGGAAACACCGGGGAGCTGTTTTTT.

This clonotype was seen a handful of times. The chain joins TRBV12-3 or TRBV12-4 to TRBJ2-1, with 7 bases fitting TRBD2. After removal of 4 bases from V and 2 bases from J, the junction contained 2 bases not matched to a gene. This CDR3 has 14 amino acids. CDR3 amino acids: CASSSSGTYNEQFF. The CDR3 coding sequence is TGTGCCAGCAGTTCGAGCGGGACCTACAATGAGCAGTTCTTC.

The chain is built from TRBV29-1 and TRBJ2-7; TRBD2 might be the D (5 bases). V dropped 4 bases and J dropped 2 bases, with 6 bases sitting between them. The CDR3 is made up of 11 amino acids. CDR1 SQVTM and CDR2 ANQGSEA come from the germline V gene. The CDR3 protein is CSVAGTYEQYF. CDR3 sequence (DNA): TGCAGCGTTGCGGGGACCTACGAGCAGTACTTC.

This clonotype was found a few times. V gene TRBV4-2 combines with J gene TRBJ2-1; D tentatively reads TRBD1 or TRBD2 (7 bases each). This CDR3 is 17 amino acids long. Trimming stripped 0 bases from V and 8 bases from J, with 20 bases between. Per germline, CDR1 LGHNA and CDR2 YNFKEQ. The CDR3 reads CASSQEGRGGAIDEQFF. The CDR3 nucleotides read TGTGCCAGCAGCCAAGAAGGCAGGGGGGGGGCCATAGATGAGCAGTTCTTC.